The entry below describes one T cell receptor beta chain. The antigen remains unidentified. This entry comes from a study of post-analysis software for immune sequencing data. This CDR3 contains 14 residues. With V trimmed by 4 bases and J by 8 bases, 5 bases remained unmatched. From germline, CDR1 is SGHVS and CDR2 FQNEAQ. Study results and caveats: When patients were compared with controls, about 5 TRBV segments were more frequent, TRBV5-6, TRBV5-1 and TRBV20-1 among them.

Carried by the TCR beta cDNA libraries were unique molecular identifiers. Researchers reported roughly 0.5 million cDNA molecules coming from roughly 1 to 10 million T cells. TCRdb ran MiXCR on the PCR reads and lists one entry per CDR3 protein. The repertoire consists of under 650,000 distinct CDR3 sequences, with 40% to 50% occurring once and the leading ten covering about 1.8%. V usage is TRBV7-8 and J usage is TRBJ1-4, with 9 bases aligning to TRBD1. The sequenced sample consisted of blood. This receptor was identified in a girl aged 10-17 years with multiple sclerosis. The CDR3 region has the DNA TGTGCCAGCAGCTCCGGGACAGGGTGGGAAAAACTGTTTTTT. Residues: CASSSGTGWEKLFF. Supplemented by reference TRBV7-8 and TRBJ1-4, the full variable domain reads GAGVSQSPRYKVAKRGQDVALRCDPISGHVSLFWYQQALGQGPEFLTYFQNEAQLDKSGLPSDRFFAERPEGSVSTLKIQRTQQEDSAVYLCASSSGTGWEKLFFGSGTQLSVL.